The present entry profiles one T cell receptor beta chain with its context. The sample originates from a study of blood T cell repertoires in COVID-19. The V and J ends lost 8 bases and 3 bases respectively, with 19 bases between them. The CDR3 has 15 amino acids. CDR1 is MNHEY, CDR2 SVGAGI, per germline. Per the original data handling: Reference gene primer amplification gave nucleated cell count estimates. Data came from immunoSEQ multiplex PCR; TCRdb stores just in-frame clones and leaves some out. The V and J calls and clone size are taken from that table; D and trimming were inferred from the DNA. Here the sample spans 77,000 or so clones, about three quarters being singletons.

J is TRBJ1-1 and V is TRBV6-5; D perhaps matches TRBD1 (6 bases). The receptor was derived from an elderly woman with active or convalescent COVID-19. Sequenced material: peripheral blood. CDR3 nucleotides: TGTGCCAGCCGGCCCCCGGGGGGCAGGGACACTGAAGCTTTCTTT. This sequence encodes CASRPPGGRDTEAFF.